This T cell receptor (beta chain) was retrieved from a study of control samples from healthy donors and cancer patients. Assay: immunoSEQ multiplex PCR; the TCRdb copy retains only in-frame clones and omits some. The data show 130,000 or so clones, with approximately 94% seen just once and around 12% held by the top ten. This clone was counted only a few times. The CDR3 has 15 residues. With 6 bases clipped from V and 1 base from J, the junction kept 1 base outside the gene matches. Germline V CDR1 and CDR2: MNHEY, SVGAGI. The chain employs TRBV6-5 and TRBJ2-7; TRBD2 aligns across 15 bases. This sequence was found in a man between 35 and 55 years old in good health. Material: blood. As DNA, the CDR3 is TGTGCCAGCAGAGGACTAGCGGGAGGGTCCTACGAGCAGTACTTC. It encodes CASRGLAGGSYEQYF.